This T cell receptor beta chain was documented in a study of T-cell memory formation after mild COVID-19. Study-wide results and limits: Among contracting clones, CD4+ were mainly CM/EM and CD8+ enriched in EMRA.

This clonotype has a handful of counts. Its antigen remains unidentified. There are 14 residues in the CDR3. Germline-derived CDR1 and CDR2 are MNHEY and SVGEGT. V was trimmed by 2 bases and J by 1 base, leaving 8 bases between them. Each CDR3 protein gets one entry after TCRdb re-called the 5' RACE reads with MiXCR. The sample has 150,000 to 200,000 distinct CDR3 sequences; 11% are singletons. The sequence was obtained from a man younger than 35 who had mild COVID-19 (a few samples of this study predate the infection). Cell type and time point are not known. Sequencing was performed on PBMCs or a T cell subset sorted from them (not recorded which). The gene calls are TRBV6-2 or TRBV6-3 and TRBJ1-1; D gene ambiguous. The CDR3 DNA follows: TGTGCCAGCAGTTACGGATGGCAGAACACTGAAGCTTTCTTT. Its protein is CASSYGWQNTEAFF.